This record concerns one T cell receptor beta chain sequence. As yet, its antigen is unknown. The trim removed 0 bases at V and 5 bases at J, leaving 1 base unmatched. The CDR3 sequence is 16 residues long. Germline CDR1 reads LGHDT; CDR2 reads YNNKEL (reference sequence). These data originate in a study of CD8 T cells in ankylosing spondylitis. Study findings and constraints: Disease-linked clones were reportedly significantly enriched in matched ankylosing spondylitis synovial fluid. Ankylosing spondylitis blood seemed to carry a telltale TCR beta motif made of under 10 highly homologous variants.

TCRdb used MiXCR to reprocess the 5' RACE reads, holding one entry per CDR3 protein. The table lists under 450,000 distinct CDR3 sequences, approximately 17% of them singletons, with 1% in the top ten. Sequencing was done on a sample of blood, either unsorted or a sorted T cell fraction (not recorded which). This receptor was taken from a male donor with ankylosing spondylitis. The chain couples TRBV3-1 to TRBJ2-5, with 15 positions matching TRBD2. This CDR3 is CASSQDGTSGGETQYF. The CDR3 bases are TGTGCCAGCAGCCAAGATGGGACTAGCGGGGGGGAGACCCAGTACTTC.